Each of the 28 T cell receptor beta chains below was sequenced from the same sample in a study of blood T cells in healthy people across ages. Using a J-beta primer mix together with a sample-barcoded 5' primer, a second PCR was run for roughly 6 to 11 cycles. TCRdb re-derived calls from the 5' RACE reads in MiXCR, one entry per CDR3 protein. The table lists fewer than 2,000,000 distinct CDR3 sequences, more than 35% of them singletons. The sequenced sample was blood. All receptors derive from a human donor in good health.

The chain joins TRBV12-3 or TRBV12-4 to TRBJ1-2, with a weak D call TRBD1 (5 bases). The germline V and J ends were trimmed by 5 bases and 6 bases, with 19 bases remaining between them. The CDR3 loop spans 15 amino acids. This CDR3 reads CASSPEARTRDGYTF. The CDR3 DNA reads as TGTGCCAGCAGTCCGGAGGCCAGGACAAGAGATGGCTACACCTTC.

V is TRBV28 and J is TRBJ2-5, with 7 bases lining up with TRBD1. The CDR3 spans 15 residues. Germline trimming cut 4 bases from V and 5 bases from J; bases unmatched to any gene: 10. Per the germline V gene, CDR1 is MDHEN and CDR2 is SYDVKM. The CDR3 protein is CASSSRLTGWETQYF. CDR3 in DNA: TGTGCCAGCAGTTCGAGGCTGACAGGGTGGGAGACCCAGTACTTC.

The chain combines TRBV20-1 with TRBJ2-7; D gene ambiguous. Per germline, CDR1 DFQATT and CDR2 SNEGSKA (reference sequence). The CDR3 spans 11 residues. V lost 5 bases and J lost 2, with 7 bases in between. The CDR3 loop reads CSAETAYEQYF. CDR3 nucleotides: TGCAGTGCTGAAACCGCCTACGAGCAGTACTTC.

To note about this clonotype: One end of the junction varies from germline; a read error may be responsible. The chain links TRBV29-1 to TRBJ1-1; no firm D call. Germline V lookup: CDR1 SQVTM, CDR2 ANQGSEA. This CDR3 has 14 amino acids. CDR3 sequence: CSALQFTLNTEAFF. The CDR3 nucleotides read TGTAGCGCTCTACAGTTTACCTTGAACACTGAAGCTTTCTTT.

Here the CDR3 reads CASSPRGGQVNEQFF. The CDR3, as DNA: TGTGCCAGCAGCCCACGGGGGGGCCAAGTCAATGAGCAGTTCTTC. The chain links TRBV7-3 to TRBJ2-1; 8 bases align to TRBD2. Germline CDR1 SGHTA, CDR2 FQGTGA. CDR3 length equals 15 residues. The junction had 9 bases not matched to a gene; V was cut back by 5 bases and J by 6 bases.

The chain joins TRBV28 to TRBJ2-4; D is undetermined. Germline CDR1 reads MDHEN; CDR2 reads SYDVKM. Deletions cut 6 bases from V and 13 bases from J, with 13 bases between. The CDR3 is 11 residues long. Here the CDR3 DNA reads TGTGCCAGCAGCAACCCACGGATGCAGTACTTC. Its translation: CASSNPRMQYF.

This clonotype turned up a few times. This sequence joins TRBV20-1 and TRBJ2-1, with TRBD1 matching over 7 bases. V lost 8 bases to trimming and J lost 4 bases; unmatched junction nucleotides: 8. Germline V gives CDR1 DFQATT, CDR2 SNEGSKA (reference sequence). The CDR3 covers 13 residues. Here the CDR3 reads CSSSRGPYNEQFF. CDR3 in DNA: TGCAGTTCATCGAGGGGGCCATACAATGAGCAGTTCTTC.

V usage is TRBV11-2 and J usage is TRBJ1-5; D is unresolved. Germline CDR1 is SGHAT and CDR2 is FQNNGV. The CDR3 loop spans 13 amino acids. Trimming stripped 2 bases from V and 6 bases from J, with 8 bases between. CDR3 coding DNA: TGTGCCAGCAGCTTACTCTGGGGTCAGCCCCAGCATTTT. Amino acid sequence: CASSLLWGQPQHF.

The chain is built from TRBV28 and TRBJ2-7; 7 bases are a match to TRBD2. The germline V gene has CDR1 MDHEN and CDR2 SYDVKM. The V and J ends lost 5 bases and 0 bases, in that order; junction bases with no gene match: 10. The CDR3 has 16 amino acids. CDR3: CASSVVSGTNSYEQYF. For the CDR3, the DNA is TGTGCCAGCAGTGTGGTCTCCGGGACTAACTCCTACGAGCAGTACTTC.

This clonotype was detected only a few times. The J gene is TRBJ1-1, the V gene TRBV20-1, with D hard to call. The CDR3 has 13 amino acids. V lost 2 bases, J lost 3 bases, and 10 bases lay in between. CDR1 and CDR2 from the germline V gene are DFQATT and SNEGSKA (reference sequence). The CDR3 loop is CSARNRPDTEAFF. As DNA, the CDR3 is TGCAGTGCTAGAAACAGACCCGACACTGAAGCTTTCTTT.

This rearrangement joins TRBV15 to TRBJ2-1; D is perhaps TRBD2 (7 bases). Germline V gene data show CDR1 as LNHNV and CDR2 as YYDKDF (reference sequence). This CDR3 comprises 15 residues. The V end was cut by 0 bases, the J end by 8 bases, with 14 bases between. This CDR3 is CATSRDGGGRDEQFF. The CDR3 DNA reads TGTGCCACCAGCAGAGATGGGGGGGGGCGCGATGAGCAGTTCTTC.

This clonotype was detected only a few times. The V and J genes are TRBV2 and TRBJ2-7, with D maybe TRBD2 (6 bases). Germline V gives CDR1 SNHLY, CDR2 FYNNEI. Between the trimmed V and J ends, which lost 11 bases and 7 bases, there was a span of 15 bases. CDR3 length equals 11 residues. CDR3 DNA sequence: TGTGCCGGCCGGGGGAGCGGAGAGCAGTACTTC. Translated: CAGRGSGEQYF. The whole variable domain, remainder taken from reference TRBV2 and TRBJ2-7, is EPEVTQTPSHQVTQMGQEVILRCVPISNHLYFYWYRQILGQKVEFLVSFYNNEISEKSEIFDDQFSVERPDGSNFTLKIRSTKLEDSAMYFCAGRGSGEQYFGPGTRLTVT.

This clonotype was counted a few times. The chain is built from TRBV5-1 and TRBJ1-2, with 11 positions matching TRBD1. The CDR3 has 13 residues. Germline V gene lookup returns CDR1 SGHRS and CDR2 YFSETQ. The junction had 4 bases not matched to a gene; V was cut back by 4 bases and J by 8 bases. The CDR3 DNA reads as TGCGCCAGCAGCATCCGGGACAGGGGGGGCTACACCTTC. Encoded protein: CASSIRDRGGYTF.

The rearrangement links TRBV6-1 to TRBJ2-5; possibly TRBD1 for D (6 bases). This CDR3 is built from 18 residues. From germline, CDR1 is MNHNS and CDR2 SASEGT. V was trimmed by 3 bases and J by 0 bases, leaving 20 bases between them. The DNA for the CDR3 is TGTGCCAGCAGTGATCTTTTTGGGGACATAAGGGACCAAGAGACCCAGTACTTC. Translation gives CASSDLFGDIRDQETQYF.

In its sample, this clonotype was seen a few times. The CDR3 sequence is CASSEARSNLGYEQFF. For the CDR3, the DNA is TGTGCCAGCAGCGAGGCTCGTAGTAACCTCGGTTACGAGCAGTTCTTC. The chain carries TRBV7-3 and TRBJ2-1, with D uncertain. Germline-derived CDR1 and CDR2 are SGHTA and FQGTGA. V lost 5 bases and J 10 bases, leaving 24 bases between the germline ends. This CDR3 is built from 16 residues.

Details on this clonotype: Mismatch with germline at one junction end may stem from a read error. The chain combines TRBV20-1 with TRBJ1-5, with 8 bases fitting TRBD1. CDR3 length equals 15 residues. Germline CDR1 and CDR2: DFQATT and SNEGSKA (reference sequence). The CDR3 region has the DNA TGCAATGCTGCGCAGGGGGCGAGCATGAATCAGCCCCAGCATTTT. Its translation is CNAAQGASMNQPQHF.

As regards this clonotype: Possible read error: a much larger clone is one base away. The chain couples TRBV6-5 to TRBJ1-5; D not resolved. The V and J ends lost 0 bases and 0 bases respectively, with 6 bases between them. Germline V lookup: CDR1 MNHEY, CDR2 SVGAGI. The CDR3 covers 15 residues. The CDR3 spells CASSYSRASNQPQHF. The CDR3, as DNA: TGTGCCAGCAGTTACTCGAGGGCTAGCAATCAGCCCCAGCATTTT.

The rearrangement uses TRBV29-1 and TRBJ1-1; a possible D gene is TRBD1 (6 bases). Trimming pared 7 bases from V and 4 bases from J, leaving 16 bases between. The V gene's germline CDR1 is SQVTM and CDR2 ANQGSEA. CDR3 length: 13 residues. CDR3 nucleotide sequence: TGCAGCGCTCAGCGGGCAGGGGTCACTGAAGCTTTCTTT. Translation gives CSAQRAGVTEAFF.

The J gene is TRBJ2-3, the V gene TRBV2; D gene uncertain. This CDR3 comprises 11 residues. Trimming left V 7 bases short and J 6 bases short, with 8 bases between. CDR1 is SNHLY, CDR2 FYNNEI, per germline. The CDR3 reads CASTDWDTQYF. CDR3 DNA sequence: TGTGCCAGCACCGATTGGGATACGCAGTATTTT.

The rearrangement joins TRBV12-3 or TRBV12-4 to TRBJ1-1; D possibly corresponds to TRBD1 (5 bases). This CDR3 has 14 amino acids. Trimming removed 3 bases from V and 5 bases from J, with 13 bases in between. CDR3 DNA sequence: TGTGCCAGCAGTTTGTTGAAGGGGCGAACTGAAGCTTTCTTT. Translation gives CASSLLKGRTEAFF.

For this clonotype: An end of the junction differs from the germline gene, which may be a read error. The CDR3 sequence is CASSLARGVEQDF. CDR3 DNA: TGTGCCAGCAGCTTGGCCCGCGGGGTCGAGCAGGACTTC. The chain couples TRBV5-5 to TRBJ2-7; tentative D call: TRBD2 (6 bases). The germline CDR1 and CDR2 sequences are SGHKS and YYEKEE (reference sequence). CDR3 size: 13 residues.

The DNA for the CDR3 is TGTGCCAGCAGCACCCGGACTAGCGGGGGGTTAACTAACAATGAGCAGTTCTTC. Protein sequence: CASSTRTSGGLTNNEQFF. V gene TRBV7-3 combines with J gene TRBJ2-1, with TRBD2 matching 14 bases. Germline V lookup: CDR1 SGHTA, CDR2 FQGTGA. The trim removed 5 bases at V and 5 bases at J, leaving 11 bases unmatched. The CDR3 has 18 residues. The full variable domain, with the rest looked up from reference TRBV7-3 and TRBJ2-1, is GAGVSQTPSNKVTEKGKYVELRCDPISGHTALYWYRQSLGQGPEFLIYFQGTGAADDSGLPNDRFFAVRPEGSVSTLKIQRTERGDSAVYLCASSTRTSGGLTNNEQFFGPGTRLTVL.

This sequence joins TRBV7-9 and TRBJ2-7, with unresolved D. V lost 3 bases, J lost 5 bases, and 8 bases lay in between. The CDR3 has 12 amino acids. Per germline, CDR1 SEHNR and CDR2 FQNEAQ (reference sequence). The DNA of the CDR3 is TGTGCCAGCAGCTTCACCGCACACGAGCAGTACTTC. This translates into CASSFTAHEQYF.

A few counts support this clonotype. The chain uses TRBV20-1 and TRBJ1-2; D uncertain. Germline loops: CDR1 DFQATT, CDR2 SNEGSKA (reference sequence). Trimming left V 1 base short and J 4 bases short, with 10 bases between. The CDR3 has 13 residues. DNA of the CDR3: TGCAGTGCTAGAGCTCTCCCGGGCTATGGCTACACCTTC. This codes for CSARALPGYGYTF.

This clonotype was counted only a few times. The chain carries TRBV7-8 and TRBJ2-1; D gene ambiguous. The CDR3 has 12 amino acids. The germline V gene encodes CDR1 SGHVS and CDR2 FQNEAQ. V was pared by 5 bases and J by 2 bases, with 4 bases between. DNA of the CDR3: TGTGCCAGCAGCATACCCTACAATGAGCAGTTCTTC. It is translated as CASSIPYNEQFF.

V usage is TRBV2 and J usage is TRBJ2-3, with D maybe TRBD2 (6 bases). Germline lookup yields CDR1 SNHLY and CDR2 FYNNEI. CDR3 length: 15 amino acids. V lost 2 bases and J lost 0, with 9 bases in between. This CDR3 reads CASSERGTSTDTQYF. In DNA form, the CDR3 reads TGTGCCAGCAGTGAAAGAGGGACTAGCACAGATACGCAGTATTTT.

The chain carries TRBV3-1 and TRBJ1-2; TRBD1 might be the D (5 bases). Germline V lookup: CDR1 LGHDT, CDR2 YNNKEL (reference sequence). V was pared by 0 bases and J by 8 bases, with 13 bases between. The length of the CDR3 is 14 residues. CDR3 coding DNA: TGTGCCAGCAGCCAAGAAGGGGCAGTTAACGGCTACACCTTC. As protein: CASSQEGAVNGYTF.

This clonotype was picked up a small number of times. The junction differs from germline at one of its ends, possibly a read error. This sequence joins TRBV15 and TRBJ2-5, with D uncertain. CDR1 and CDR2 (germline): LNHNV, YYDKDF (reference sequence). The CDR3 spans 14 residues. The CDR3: CTTSRDLNQETQYF. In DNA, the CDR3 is TGTACCACCAGCAGAGATCTGAACCAAGAGACCCAGTACTTC.